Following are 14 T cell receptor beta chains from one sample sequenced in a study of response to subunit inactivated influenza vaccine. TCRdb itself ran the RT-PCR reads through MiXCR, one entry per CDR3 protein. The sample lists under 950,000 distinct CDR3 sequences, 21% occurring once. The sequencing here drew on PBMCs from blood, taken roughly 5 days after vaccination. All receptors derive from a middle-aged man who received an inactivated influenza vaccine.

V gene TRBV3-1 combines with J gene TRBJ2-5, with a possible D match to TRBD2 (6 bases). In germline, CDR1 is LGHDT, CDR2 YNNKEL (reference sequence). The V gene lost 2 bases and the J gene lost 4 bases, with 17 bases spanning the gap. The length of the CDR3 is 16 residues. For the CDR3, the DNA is TGTGCCAGCAGCCAAATCCTCGGGCAGGGAGGAGAGACCCAGTACTTC. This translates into CASSQILGQGGETQYF.

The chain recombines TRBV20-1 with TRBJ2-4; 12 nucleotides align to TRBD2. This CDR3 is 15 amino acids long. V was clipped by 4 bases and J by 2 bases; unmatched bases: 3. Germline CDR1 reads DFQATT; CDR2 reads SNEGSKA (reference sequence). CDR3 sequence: CSAMTSGRPKNIQYF. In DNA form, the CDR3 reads TGCAGTGCTATGACTAGCGGGAGACCCAAAAACATTCAGTACTTC.

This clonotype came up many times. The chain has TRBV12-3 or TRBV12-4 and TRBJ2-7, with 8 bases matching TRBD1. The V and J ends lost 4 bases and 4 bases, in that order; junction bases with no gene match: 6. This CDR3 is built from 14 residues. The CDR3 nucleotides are TGTGCCAGCAGTTCACCGGGACAGGATTACGAGCAGTACTTC. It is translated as CASSSPGQDYEQYF.

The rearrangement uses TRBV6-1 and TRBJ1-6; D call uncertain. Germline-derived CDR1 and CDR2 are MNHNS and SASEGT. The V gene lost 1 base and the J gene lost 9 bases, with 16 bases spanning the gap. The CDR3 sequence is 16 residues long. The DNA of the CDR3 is TGTGCCAGCAGTGAAGGGATAGGGAGGGTAACTTCACCCCTCCACTTT. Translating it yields CASSEGIGRVTSPLHF.

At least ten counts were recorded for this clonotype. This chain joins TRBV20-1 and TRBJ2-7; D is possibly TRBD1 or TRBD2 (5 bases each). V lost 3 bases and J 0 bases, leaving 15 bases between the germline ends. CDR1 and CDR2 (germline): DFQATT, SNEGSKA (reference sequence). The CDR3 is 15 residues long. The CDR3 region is CSARGRPLPSYEQYF. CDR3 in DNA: TGCAGTGCTAGGGGACGCCCGCTCCCCTCCTACGAGCAGTACTTC.

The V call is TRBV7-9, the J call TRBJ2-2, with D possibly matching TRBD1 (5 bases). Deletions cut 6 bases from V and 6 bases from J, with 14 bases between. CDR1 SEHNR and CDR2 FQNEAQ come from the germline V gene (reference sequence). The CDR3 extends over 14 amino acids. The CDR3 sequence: CASSRNLGAGELFF. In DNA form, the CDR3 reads TGTGCCAGCAGTCGGAATTTAGGGGCCGGGGAGCTGTTTTTT.

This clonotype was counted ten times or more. CDR3 nucleotide sequence: TGTGCCAGCAGTTTAGCGAATCTCGGGACGACTGAGTTCTTC. The encoded protein is CASSLANLGTTEFF. The gene calls are TRBV12-3 or TRBV12-4 and TRBJ2-1; D is tentatively TRBD1 or TRBD2 (5 bases each). The CDR3 runs 14 residues. The ends were cut back, 0 bases at V and 14 bases at J, with 17 bases in the middle.

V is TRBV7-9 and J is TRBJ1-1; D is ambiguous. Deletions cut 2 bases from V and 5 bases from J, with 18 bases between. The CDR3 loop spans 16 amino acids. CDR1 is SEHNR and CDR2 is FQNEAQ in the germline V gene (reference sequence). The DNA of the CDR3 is TGTGCCAGCAGCTTACGGGCAGGCTTACGAGGAACTGAAGCTTTCTTT. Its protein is CASSLRAGLRGTEAFF.

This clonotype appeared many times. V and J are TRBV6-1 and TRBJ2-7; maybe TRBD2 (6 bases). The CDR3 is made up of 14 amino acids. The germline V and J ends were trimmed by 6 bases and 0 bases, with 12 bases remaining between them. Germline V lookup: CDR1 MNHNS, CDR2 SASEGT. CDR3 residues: CASSRDFNSYEQYF. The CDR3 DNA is TGTGCCAGCAGCAGGGACTTCAACTCCTACGAGCAGTACTTC.

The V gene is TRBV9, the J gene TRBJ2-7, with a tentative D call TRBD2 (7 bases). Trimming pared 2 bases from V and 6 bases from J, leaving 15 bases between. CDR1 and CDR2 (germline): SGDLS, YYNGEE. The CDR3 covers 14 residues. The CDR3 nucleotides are TGTGCCAGCAGCGTGGGAGGGGGGGCCCGCGAGCAGTACTTC. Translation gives CASSVGGGAREQYF.

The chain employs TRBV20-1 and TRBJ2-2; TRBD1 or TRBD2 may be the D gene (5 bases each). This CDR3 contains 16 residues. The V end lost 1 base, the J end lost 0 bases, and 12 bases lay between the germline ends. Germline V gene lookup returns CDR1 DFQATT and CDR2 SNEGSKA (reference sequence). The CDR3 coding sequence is TGCAGTGCTAGAGGTTGGGGACGGTCGAACACCGGGGAGCTGTTTTTT. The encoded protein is CSARGWGRSNTGELFF.

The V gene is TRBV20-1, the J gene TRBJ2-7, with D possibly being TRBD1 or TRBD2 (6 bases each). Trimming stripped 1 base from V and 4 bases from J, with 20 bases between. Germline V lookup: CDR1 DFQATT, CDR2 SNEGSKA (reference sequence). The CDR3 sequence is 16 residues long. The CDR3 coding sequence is TGCAGTGCTAGAGTCCCAAAAGGGGGAGGAATGTACGAGCAGTACTTC. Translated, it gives CSARVPKGGGMYEQYF.

The CDR3 DNA reads TGTGCCAGCAGACCAGCGGGAGTGGGGACAGATACGCAGTATTTT. Translated, it gives CASRPAGVGTDTQYF. The rearrangement links TRBV6-1 to TRBJ2-3, with 8 positions matching TRBD2. Germline assignment: CDR1 MNHNS and CDR2 SASEGT. With 6 bases clipped from V and 3 bases from J, the junction kept 8 bases outside the gene matches. The CDR3 totals 15 residues.

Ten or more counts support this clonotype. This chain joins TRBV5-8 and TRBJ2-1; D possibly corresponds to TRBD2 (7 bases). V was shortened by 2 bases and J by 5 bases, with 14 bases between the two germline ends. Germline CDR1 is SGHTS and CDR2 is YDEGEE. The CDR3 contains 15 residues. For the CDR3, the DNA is TGTGCCAGCAGCTTTGAGGGGGGGCCGCACAATGAGCAGTTCTTC. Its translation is CASSFEGGPHNEQFF.